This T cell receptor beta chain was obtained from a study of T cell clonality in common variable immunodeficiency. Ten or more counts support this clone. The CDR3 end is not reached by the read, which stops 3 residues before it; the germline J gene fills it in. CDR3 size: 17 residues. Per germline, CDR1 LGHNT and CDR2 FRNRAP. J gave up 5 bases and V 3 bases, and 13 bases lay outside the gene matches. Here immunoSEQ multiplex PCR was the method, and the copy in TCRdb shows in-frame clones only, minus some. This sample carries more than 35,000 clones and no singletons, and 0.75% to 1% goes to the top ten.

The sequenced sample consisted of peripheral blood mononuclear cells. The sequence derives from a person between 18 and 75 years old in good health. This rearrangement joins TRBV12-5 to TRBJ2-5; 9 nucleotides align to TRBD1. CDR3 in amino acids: CASGFSAEDRGTETQYF. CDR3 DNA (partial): TGTGCTAGTGGTTTTTCAGCGGAGGACAGGGGTACGGAGACC.